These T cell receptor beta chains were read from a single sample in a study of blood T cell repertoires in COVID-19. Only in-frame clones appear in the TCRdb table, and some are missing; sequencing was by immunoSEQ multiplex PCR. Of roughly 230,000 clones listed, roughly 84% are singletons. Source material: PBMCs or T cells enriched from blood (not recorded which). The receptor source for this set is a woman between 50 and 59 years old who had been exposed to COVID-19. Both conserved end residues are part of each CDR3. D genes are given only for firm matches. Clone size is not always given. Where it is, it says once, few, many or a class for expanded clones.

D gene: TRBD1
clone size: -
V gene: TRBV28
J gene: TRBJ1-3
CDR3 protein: CASSFGTGGRNTIYF
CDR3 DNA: TGTGCCAGCAGTTTCGGGACAGGGGGCAGAAACACCATATATTTT

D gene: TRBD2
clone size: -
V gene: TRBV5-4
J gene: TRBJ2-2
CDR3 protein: CASSSPGRGTGELFF
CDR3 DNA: TGTGCCAGCAGCTCGCCGGGGAGGGGTACCGGGGAGCTGTTTTTT

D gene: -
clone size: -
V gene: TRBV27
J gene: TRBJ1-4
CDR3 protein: CASSLGRGGEKLFF
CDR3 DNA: TGTGCCAGCAGTTTAGGCAGGGGTGGGGAAAAACTGTTTTTT

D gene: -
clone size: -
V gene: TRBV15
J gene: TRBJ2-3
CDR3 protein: CALETDTQYF
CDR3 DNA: TGTGCCCTTGAGACAGATACGCAGTATTTT

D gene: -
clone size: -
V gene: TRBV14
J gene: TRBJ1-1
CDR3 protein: CASSLVAGTEAFF
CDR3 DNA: TGTGCCAGCAGCCTCGTAGCCGGCACTGAAGCTTTCTTT

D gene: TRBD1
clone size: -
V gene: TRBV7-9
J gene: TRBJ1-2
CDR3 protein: CASSPGQSNYGYTF
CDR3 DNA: TGTGCCAGCAGCCCGGGACAGAGTAACTATGGCTACACCTTC

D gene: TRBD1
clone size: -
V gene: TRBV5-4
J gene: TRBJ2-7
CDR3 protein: CASSSTGDTYEQYF
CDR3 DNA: TGTGCCAGCAGCTCGACAGGGGACACCTACGAGCAGTACTTC

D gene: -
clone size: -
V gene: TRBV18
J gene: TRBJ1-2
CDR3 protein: CASSLQGWDGYTF
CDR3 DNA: TGTGCCAGCTCTCTACAGGGTTGGGATGGCTACACCTTC

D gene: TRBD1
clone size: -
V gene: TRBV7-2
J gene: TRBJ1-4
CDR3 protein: CASLDRGREKLFF
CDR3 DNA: TGTGCCAGTCTAGACAGGGGTCGCGAAAAACTGTTTTTT

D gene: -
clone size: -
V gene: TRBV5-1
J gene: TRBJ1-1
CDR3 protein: CASRDIINTEAFF
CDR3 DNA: TGCGCCAGTCGGGACATAATCAACACTGAAGCTTTCTTT

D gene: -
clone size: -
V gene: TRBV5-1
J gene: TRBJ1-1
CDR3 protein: CASRDLTGNTEAFF
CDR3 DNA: TGCGCCAGCAGGGACCTTACAGGGAACACTGAAGCTTTCTTT

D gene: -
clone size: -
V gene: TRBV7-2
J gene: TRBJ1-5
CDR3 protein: CASSLSSNQPQHF
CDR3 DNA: TGTGCCAGCAGCTTGAGTAGCAATCAGCCCCAGCATTTT

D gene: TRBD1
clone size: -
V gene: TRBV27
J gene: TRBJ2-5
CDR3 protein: CASSPRGQGEETQYF
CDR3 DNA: TGTGCCAGCAGTCCCCGCGGACAGGGGGAAGAGACCCAGTACTTC

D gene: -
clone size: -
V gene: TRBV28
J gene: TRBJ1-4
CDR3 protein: CASRGGEKLFF
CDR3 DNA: TGTGCCAGCAGGGGGGGGGAAAAACTGTTTTTT

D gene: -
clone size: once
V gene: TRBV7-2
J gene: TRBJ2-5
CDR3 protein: CASSLNMNLGGETQYF
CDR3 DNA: TGTGCCAGCAGCTTAAACATGAACCTGGGGGGAGAGACCCAGTACTTC

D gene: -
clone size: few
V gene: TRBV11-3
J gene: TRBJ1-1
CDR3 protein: CASSSNLNTEAFF
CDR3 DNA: TGTGCCAGCAGCTCCAATTTGAACACTGAAGCTTTCTTT

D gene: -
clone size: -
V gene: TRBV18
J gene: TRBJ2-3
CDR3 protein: CASSPDPAGDTQYF
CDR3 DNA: TGTGCCAGCTCACCAGACCCAGCGGGAGATACGCAGTATTTT

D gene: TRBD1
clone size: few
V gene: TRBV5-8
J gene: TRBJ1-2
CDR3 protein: CASSLTGKGYTF
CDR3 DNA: TGTGCCAGCAGCCTGACAGGGAAGGGCTACACCTTC

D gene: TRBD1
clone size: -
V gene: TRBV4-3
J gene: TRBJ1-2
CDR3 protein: CAPRGANYGYTF
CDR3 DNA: TGCGCCCCCAGGGGGGCTAACTATGGCTACACCTTC

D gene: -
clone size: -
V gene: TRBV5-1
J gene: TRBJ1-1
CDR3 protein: CASSIRDIDTEAFF
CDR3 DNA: TGCGCCAGCAGCATACGGGACATCGACACTGAAGCTTTCTTT

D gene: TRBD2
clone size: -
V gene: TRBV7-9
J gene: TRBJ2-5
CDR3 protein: CASSSTSGAQETQYF
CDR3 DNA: TGTGCCAGCAGCTCGACTAGCGGGGCGCAAGAGACCCAGTACTTC

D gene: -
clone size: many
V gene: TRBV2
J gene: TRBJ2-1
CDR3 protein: CASSVREKGEQFF
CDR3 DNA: TGTGCCAGCAGTGTCAGGGAAAAGGGTGAGCAGTTCTTC

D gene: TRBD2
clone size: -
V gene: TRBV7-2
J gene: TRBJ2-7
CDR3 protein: CASSPRLAGGWSF
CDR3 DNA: TGTGCCAGCAGCCCGCGACTAGCGGGGGGTTGGTCTTTC

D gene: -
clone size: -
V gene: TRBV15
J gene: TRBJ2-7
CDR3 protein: CATSRVPGSSYEQYF
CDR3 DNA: TGTGCCACCAGCAGAGTGCCGGGTAGTTCCTACGAGCAGTACTTC

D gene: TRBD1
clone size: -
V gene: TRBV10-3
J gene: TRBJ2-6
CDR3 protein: CAISIQGGGANVLTF
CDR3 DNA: TGTGCCATCAGTATACAGGGGGGTGGGGCCAACGTCCTGACTTTC

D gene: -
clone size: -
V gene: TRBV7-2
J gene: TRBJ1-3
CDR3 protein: CASSLNPVQSGNTIYF
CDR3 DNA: TGTGCCAGCAGCTTAAATCCCGTTCAGTCTGGAAACACCATATATTTT

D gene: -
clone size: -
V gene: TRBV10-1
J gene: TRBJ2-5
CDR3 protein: CASSDGFRETQYF
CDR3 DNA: TGCGCCAGCTCAGACGGGTTTAGGGAGACCCAGTACTTC

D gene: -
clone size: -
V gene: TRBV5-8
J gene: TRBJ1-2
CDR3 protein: CASSPRGTDYGYTF
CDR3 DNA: TGTGCCAGCAGCCCCAGGGGTACAGACTATGGCTACACCTTC

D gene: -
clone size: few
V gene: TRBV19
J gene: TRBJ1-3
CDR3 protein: CATEGLRSGNTIYF
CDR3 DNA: TGTGCCACCGAGGGACTCCGCTCTGGAAACACCATATATTTT

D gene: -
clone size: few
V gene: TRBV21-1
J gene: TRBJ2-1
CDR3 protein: CASSKGGKGQGSYNEQFF
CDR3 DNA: TGTGCCAGCAGCAAAGGCGGGAAGGGCCAAGGATCCTACAATGAGCAGTTCTTC

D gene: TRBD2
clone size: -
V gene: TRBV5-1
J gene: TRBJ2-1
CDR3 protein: CASSLVSGGGNEQFF
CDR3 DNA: TGCGCCAGCAGCTTGGTTAGCGGGGGTGGCAATGAGCAGTTCTTC